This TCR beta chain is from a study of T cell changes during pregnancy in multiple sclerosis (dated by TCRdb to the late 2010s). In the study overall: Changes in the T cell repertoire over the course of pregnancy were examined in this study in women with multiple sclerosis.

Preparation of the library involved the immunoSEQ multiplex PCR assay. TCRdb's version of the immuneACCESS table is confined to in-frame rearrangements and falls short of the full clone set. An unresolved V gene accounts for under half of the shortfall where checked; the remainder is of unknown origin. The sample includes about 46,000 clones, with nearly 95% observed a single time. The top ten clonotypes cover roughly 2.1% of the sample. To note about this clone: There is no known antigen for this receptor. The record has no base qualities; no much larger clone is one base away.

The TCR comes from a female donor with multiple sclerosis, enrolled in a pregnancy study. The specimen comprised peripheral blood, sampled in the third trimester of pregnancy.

CDR3 reads: CASSESEGLHEQYF. Read as DNA, the sequence is TGTGCCAGTAGTGAGTCCGAGGGCCTCCACGAGCAGTACTTC. Recombination connected TRBV19 to TRBJ2-7; a tentative D match to TRBD2 spans 5 bases. V loses 5 bases, J loses 5 bases, and the germline ends lie 16 bases apart. The CDR3 has 14 amino acids, counting the end cysteine and phenylalanine. Only the CDR3 portion is preserved as DNA: 42 bases, with reading frame beginning at the first base. In the germline V gene (reference sequence), CDR1 corresponds to LNHDA and CDR2 to SQIVND.